In its sample, the clone carrying this T cell receptor beta chain was seen once. Its antigen is not known. The CDR3 length is 15 residues. Germline V CDR1 and CDR2: LNHNV, YYDKDF (reference sequence). Between the trimmed V and J ends, which lost 4 bases and 1 base, there was a span of 12 bases. This specimen comes from a study of T cells in localized non-small cell lung cancer. TCRdb's table, derived via immunoSEQ multiplex PCR, lists solely in-frame clones and lacks some. The sample holds approximately 1,500 clones; about 23% are singletons and the top ten take 9.2%. Study-level results: As only one tumor region underwent sequencing, heterogeneity remains possible.

The TCR comes from a male donor at least 60 years old with stage III squamous cell lung carcinoma. The specimen was lung tumor tissue, collected before any cancer treatment. The rearrangement joins TRBV15 to TRBJ2-3, with D perhaps matching TRBD1 (5 bases). The CDR3 spells CATSIDFRGTDTQYF. DNA of the CDR3: TGTGCCACCAGCATTGACTTCAGGGGCACAGATACGCAGTATTTT.